This record covers a single TCR beta chain. Its cognate antigen is unknown. The protocol was immunoSEQ multiplex PCR, while the TCRdb copy is restricted to in-frame clones and leaves out a portion. The sample shows 43,000 or so clones, 88% of them seen only once. The germline V and J ends were trimmed by 1 base and 0 bases, with 3 bases remaining between them. CDR1 and CDR2 (germline): SEHNR, FQNEAQ (reference sequence). This CDR3 contains 13 residues. Patients who had autoimmune disease history or got systemic immunosuppression were left out. The data stem from a study of OX40 agonist ivuxolimab in advanced cancers. Background on the study: The study enrolled dose-escalation patients with hepatocellular carcinoma, melanoma, renal cell or head and neck cancer. Partial responses occurred in Three dose-escalation patients, one with hepatocellular carcinoma and two with cutaneous melanoma. Study-wide points: CD4+ and CD8+ blood T cells expanded clonally by week 6 at 0.1 to 3.0 mg/kg.

The sequence was obtained from an adult with an advanced solid tumor such as melanoma, head and neck, liver or kidney cancer. The input for sequencing was CD4+ or CD8+ T cells sorted from blood, taken in a trial of the OX40 agonist ivuxolimab. The rearrangement links TRBV7-9 to TRBJ1-1; D remains unclear. The CDR3 here is CASSLDMNTEAFF. DNA of the CDR3: TGTGCCAGCAGCTTAGACATGAACACTGAAGCTTTCTTT.